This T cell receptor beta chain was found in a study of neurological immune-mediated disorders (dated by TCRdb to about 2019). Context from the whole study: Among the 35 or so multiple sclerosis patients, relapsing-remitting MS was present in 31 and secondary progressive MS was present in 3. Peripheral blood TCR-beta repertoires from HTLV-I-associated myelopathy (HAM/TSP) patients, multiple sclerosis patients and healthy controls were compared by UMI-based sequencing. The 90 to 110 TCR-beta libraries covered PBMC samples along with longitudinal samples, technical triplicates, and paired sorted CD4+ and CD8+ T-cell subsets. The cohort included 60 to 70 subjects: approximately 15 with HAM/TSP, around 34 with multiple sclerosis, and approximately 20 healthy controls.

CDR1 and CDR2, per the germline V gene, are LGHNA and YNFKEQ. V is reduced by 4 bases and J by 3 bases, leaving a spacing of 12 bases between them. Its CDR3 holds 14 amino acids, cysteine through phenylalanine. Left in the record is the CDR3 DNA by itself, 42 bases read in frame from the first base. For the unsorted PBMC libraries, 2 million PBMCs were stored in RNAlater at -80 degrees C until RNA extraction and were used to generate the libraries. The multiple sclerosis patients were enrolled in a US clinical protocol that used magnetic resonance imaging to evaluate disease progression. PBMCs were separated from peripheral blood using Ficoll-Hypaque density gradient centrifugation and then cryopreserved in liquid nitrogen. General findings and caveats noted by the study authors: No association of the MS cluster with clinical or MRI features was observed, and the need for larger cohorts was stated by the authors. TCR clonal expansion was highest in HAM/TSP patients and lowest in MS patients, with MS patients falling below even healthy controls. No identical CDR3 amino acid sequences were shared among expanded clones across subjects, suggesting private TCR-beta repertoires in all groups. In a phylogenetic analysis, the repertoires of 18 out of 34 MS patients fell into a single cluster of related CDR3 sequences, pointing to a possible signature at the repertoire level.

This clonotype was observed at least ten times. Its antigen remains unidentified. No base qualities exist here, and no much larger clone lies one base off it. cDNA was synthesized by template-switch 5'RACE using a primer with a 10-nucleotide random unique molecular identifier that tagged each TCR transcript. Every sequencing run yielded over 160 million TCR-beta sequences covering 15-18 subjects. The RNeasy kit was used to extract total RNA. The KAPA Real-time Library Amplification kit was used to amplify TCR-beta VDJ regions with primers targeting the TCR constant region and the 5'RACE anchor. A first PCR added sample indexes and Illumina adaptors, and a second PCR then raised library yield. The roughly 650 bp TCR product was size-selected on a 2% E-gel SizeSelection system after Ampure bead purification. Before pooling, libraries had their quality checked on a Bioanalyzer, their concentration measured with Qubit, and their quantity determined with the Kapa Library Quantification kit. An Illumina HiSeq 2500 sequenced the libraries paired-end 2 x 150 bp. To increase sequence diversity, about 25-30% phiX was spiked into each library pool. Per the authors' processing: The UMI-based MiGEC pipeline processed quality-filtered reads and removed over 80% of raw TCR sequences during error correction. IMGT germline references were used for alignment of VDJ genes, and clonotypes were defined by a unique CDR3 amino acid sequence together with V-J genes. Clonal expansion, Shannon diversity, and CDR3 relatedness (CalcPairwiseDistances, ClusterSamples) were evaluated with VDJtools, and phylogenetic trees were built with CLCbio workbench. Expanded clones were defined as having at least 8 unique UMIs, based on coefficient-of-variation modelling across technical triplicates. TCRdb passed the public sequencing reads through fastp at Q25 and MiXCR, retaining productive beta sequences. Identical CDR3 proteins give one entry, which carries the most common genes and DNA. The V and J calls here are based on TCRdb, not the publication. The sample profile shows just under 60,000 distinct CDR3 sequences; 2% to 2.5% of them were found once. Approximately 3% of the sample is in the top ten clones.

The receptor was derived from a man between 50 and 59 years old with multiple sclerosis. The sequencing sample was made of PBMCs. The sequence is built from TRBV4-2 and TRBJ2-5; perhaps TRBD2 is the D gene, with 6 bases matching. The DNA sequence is TGTGCCAGCAGCCCCCACGGGGGTGAAGAGACCCAGTACTTC. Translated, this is CASSPHGGEETQYF.